The clone carrying this T cell receptor (beta chain) was observed a handful of times. What it binds is unknown. CDR3 size: 16 residues. After removal of 2 bases from V and 1 base from J, the junction contained 3 bases not matched to a gene. Germline V CDR1 and CDR2: SGDLS, YYNGEE. This entry comes from a study of cytomegalovirus exposure and HLA in healthy donors. Study-level findings and limits: Presence/absence analysis assumed near-uniform sequencing depth across donors.

Primers: 60 Vbeta forward and 13 Jbeta reverse. The table came from immunoSEQ multiplex PCR; TCRdb's copy has only in-frame clones and leaves some out. The table lists 100,000 to 150,000 clones, more than 15% of them singletons. Source material: PBMCs. The clonotype was recovered from a female donor in good health and CMV-seropositive. The chain combines TRBV9 with TRBJ2-1, with 10 nucleotides matching TRBD2. The CDR3 region is CASSVLSGRSYNEQFF. CDR3 coding DNA: TGTGCCAGCAGCGTGCTTAGCGGGAGGTCCTACAATGAGCAGTTCTTC.